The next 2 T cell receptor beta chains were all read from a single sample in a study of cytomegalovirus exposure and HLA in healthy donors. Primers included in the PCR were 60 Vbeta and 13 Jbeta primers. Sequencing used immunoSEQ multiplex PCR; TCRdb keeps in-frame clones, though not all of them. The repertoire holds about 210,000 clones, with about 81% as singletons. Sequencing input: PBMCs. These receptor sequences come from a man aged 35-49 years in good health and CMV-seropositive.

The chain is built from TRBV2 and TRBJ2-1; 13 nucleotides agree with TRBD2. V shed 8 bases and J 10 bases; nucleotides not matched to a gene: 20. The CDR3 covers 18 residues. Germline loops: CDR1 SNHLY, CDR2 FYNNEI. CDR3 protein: CASYISGTSGAGGLEQFF. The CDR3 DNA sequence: TGTGCCAGCTACATCTCCGGGACTAGCGGGGCCGGGGGGCTAGAGCAGTTCTTC.

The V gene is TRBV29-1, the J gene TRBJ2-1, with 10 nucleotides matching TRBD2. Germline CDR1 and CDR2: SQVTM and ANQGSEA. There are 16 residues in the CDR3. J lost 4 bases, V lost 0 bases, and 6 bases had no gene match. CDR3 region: CSVEDPPSGRYNEQFF. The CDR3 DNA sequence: TGCAGCGTTGAAGACCCCCCTAGCGGGAGATACAATGAGCAGTTCTTC.